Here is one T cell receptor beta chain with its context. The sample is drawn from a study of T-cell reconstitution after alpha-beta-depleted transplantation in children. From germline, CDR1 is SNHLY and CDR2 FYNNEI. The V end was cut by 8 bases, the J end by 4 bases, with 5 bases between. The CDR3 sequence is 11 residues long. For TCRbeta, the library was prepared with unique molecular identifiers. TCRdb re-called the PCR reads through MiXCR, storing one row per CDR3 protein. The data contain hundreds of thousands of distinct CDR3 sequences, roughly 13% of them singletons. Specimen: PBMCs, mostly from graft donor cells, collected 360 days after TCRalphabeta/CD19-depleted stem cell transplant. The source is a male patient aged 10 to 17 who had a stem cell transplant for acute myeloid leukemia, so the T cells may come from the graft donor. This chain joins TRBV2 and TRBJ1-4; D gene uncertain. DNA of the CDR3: TGTGCCAGCCAGAGTAATGAAAAACTGTTTTTT. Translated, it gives CASQSNEKLFF.